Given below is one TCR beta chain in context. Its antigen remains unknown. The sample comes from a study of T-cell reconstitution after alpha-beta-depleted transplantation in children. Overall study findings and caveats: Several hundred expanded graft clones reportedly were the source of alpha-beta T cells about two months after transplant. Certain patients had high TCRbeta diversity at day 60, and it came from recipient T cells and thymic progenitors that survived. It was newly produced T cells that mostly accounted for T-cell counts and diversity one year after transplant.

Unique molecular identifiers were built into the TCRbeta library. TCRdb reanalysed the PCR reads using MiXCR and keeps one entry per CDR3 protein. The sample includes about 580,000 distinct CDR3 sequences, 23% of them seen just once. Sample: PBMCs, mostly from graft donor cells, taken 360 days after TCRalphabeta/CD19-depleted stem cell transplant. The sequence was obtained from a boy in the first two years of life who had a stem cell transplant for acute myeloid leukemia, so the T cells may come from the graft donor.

CDR3 residues: CASSPAGTHTDTQYF. Here the CDR3 DNA reads TGTGCCAGCAGCCCTGCGGGGACCCACACAGATACGCAGTATTTT. The J gene is TRBJ2-3, the V gene TRBV7-2, with a weak D call TRBD2 (6 bases). The CDR3 totals 15 residues. Trimming removed 5 bases at V and 2 bases at J, with 14 bases between. CDR1 is SGHTA and CDR2 is FQGNSA in the germline V gene.